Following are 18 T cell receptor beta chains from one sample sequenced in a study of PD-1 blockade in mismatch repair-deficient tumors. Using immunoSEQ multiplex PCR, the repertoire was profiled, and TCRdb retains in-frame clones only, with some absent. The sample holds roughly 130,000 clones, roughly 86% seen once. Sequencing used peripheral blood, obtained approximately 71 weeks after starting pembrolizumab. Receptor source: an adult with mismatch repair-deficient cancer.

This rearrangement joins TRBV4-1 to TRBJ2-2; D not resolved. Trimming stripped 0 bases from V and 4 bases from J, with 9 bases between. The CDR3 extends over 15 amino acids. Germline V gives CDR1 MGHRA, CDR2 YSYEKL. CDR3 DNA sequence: TGCGCCAGCAGCCAAGACGAGCGAATCACCGGGGAGCTGTTTTTT. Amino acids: CASSQDERITGELFF.

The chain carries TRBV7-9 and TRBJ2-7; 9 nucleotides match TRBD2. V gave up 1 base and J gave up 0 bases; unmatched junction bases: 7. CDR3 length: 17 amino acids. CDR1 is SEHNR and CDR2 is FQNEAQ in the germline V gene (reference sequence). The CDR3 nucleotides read TGTGCCAGCAGCTTAGGCGGGGGGGTGGCCGGCTCCTACGAGCAGTACTTC. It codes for CASSLGGGVAGSYEQYF.

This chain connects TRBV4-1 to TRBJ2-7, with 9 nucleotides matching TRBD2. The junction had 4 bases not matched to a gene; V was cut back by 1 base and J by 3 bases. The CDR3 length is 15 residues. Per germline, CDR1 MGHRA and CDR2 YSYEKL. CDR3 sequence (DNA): TGCGCCAGCAGCCAAGTTGAGACTAGCGGCTACGAGCAGTACTTC. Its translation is CASSQVETSGYEQYF.

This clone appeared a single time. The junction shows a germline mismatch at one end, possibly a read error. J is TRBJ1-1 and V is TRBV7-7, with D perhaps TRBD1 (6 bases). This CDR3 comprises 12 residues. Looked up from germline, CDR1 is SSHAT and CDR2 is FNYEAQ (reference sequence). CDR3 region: CASRTDSRGAFF. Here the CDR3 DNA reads TGTGCTAGCAGAACGGACAGCCGGGGAGCTTTCTTT.

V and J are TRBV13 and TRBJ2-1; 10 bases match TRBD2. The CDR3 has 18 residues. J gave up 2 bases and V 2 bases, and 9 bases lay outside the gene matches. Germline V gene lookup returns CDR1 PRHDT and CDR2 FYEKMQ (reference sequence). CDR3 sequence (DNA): TGTGCCAGCAGCTTAAGAGGAGCGGGAGGGCCAACCTACAATGAGCAGTTCTTC. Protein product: CASSLRGAGGPTYNEQFF.

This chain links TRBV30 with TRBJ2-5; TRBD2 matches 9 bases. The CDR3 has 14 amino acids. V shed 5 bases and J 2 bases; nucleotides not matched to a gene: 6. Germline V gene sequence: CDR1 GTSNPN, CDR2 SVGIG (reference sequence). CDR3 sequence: CAWGSGSGQETQYF. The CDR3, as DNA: TGTGCCTGGGGTAGCGGGAGTGGGCAAGAGACCCAGTACTTC.

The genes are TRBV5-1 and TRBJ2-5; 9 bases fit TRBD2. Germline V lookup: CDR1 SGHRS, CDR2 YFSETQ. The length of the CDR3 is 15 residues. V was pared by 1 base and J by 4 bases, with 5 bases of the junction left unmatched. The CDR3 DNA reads TGCGCCAGCAGCTTGTATAGCGGGAGACTAGAGACCCAGTACTTC. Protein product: CASSLYSGRLETQYF.

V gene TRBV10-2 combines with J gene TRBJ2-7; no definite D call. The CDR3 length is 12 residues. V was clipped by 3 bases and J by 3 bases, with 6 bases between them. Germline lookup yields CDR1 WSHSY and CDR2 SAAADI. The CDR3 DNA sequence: TGCGCCAGCAGTGACGGAAACTACGAGCAGTACTTC. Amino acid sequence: CASSDGNYEQYF.

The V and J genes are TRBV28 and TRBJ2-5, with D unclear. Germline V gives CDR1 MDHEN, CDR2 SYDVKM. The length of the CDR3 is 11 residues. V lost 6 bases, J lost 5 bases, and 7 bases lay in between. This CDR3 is CASRSWETQYF. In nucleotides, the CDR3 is TGTGCCAGCAGGTCATGGGAGACCCAGTACTTC.

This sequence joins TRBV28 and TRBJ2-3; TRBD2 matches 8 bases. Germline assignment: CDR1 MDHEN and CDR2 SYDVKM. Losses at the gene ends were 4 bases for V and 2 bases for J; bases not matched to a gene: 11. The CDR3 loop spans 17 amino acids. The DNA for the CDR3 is TGTGCCAGCAGTTATCGAAGCGGGAGTAGGTCCACAGATACGCAGTATTTT. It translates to CASSYRSGSRSTDTQYF.

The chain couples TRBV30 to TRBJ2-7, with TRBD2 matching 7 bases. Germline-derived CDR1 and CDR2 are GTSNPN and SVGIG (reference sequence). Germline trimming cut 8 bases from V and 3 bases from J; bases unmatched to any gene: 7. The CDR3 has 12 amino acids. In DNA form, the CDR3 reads TGTGCCGGGGGAGGGGATCGCTACGAGCAGTACTTC. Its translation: CAGGGDRYEQYF. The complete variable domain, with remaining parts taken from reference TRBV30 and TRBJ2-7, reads SQTIHQWPATLVQPVGSPLSLECTVEGTSNPNLYWYRQAAGRGLQLLFYSVGIGQISSEVPQNLSASRPQDRQFILSSKKLLLSDSGFYLCAGGGDRYEQYFGPGTRLTVT.

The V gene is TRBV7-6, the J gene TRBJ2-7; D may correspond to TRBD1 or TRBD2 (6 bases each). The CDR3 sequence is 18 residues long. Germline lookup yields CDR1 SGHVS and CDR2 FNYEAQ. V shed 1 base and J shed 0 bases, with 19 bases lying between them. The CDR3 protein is CASSLVVRGGDSSYEQYF. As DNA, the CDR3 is TGTGCCAGCAGCTTAGTTGTCAGGGGAGGTGACAGCTCCTACGAGCAGTACTTC. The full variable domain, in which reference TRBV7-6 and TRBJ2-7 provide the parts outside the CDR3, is GAGVSQSPRYKVTKRGQDVALRCDPISGHVSLYWYRQALGQGPEFLTYFNYEAQQDKSGLPNDRFSAERPEGSISTLTIQRTEQRDSAMYRCASSLVVRGGDSSYEQYFGPGTRLTVT.

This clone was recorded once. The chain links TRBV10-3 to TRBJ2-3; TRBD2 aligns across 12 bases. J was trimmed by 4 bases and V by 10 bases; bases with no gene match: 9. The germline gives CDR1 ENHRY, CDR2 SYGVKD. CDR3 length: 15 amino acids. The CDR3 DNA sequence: TGTGCCACCGACCTAGCGGGAGGGCCCGCAGATACGCAGTATTTT. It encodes CATDLAGGPADTQYF.

CDR3 sequence: CASRVGTGDSYGYTF. The CDR3 region has the DNA TGTGCCAGCAGGGTGGGGACAGGGGATTCGTATGGCTACACCTTC. V gene TRBV2 combines with J gene TRBJ1-2; 10 bases are shared with TRBD1. The CDR3 is made up of 15 amino acids. The J segment lost 5 bases and the V segment lost 6 bases, leaving 9 bases of the junction unmatched. Germline loops: CDR1 SNHLY, CDR2 FYNNEI.

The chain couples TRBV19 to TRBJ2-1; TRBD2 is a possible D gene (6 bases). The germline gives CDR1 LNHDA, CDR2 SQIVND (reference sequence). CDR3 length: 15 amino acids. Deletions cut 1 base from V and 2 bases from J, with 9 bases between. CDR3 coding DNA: TGTGCCAGTAGTATAGCACTAGCCCCCTACAATGAGCAGTTCTTC. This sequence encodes CASSIALAPYNEQFF.

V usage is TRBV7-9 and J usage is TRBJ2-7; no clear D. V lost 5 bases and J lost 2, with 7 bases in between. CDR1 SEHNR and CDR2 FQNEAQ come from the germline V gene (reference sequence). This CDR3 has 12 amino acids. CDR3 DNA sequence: TGTGCCAGCAGCCGTAAACCCTACGAGCAGTACTTC. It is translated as CASSRKPYEQYF. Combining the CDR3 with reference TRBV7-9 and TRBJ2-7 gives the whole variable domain DTGVSQNPRHKITKRGQNVTFRCDPISEHNRLYWYRQTLGQGPEFLTYFQNEAQLEKSRLLSDRFSAERPKGSFSTLEIQRTEQGDSAMYLCASSRKPYEQYFGPGTRLTVT.

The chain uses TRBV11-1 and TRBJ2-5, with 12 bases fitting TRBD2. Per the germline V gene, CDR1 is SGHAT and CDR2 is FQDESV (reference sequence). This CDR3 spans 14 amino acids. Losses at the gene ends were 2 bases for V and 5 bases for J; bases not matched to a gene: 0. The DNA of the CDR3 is TGTGCCAGCAGCTTACTAGCGGGAGGGGAGACCCAGTACTTC. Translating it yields CASSLLAGGETQYF.

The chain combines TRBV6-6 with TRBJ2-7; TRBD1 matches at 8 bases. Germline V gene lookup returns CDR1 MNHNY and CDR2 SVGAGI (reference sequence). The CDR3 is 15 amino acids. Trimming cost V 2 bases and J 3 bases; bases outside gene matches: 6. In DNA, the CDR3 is TGTGCCAGCAGTTACGCTATCGGGACAGGCTACGAGCAGTACTTC. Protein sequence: CASSYAIGTGYEQYF.